Below, 8 T cell receptor beta chains from the same sample are listed, as sequenced in a study of lymphopenia after photon versus proton radiotherapy. Repertoires were generated with immunoSEQ multiplex PCR, while TCRdb's copy carries only in-frame clones and drops some. In the table there are about 25,000 clones, roughly 90% of which are singletons. The sequencing here drew on peripheral blood, taken from a patient treated with photon-based radiotherapy. The receptors here all came from a man aged 50-59 years with gastric cancer.

The rearrangement uses TRBV6-6 and TRBJ2-3; 11 bases line up with TRBD2. The germline V gene encodes CDR1 MNHNY and CDR2 SVGAGI (reference sequence). With 0 bases clipped from V and 1 base from J, the junction kept 0 bases outside the gene matches. CDR3 length: 16 amino acids. The CDR3 loop reads CASSYSTSGGTDTQYF. The CDR3 DNA sequence: TGTGCCAGCAGTTACTCGACTAGCGGGGGCACAGATACGCAGTATTTT.

This chain uses TRBV5-1 with TRBJ1-3, with D unclear. Germline V gene data show CDR1 as SGHRS and CDR2 as YFSETQ. This CDR3 region has 14 residues. V lost 7 bases, J lost 4 bases, and 15 bases lay in between. DNA of the CDR3: TGCGCCAGCTTCGATCCGGGGTGGGGAAACACCATATATTTT. It translates to CASFDPGWGNTIYF.

The chain uses TRBV6-5 and TRBJ1-2, with D possibly matching TRBD1 (5 bases). V dropped 1 base and J dropped 8 bases, with 11 bases sitting between them. The V gene's germline CDR1 is MNHEY and CDR2 SVGAGI. The CDR3 loop spans 13 amino acids. The CDR3 reads CASSYWAGDGYTF. CDR3 nucleotide sequence: TGTGCCAGCAGTTACTGGGCGGGGGACGGCTACACCTTC.

This chain connects TRBV9 to TRBJ1-1; D is ambiguous. Germline V lookup: CDR1 SGDLS, CDR2 YYNGEE. The CDR3 runs to 14 residues. The germline V and J ends were trimmed by 0 bases and 3 bases, with 9 bases remaining between them. The CDR3 coding sequence is TGTGCCAGCAGCGTAGAGCCCCTCTACACTGAAGCTTTCTTT. Its translation is CASSVEPLYTEAFF.

Comments on this clone: The junction departs from the called germline gene at one end, perhaps through a read error. V gene TRBV6-1 combines with J gene TRBJ2-5, with D unresolved. The CDR3 is made up of 11 amino acids. Germline V CDR1 and CDR2: MNHNS, SASEGT. CDR3 loop: CPRRRQETQYF. CDR3 nucleotides: TGCCCACGTAGGAGACAAGAGACCCAGTACTTC.

Written as DNA, the CDR3 is TGTGCCTGGAGTGTCCCCTTCTATGAGGGGCAGGGAGATACGCAGTATTTT. Its protein is CAWSVPFYEGQGDTQYF. This chain connects TRBV30 to TRBJ2-3; D assignment may be TRBD1 or TRBD2 (5 bases each). CDR1 GTSNPN and CDR2 SVGIG come from the germline V gene (reference sequence). The CDR3 is 17 amino acids. V gave up 0 bases and J gave up 5 bases, with 21 bases separating them.

The chain recombines TRBV5-4 with TRBJ1-2; 8 bases fit TRBD1. The CDR3 loop spans 15 amino acids. Trimming removed 4 bases from V and 7 bases from J; junction bases left unmatched: 12. Germline V gives CDR1 SGHNT, CDR2 YYREEE (reference sequence). CDR3 DNA sequence: TGTGCCAGCAGCCCGGGCCCGACAGGGGACTTTGGCTACACCTTC. Its protein product is CASSPGPTGDFGYTF. Full variable domain (missing parts from reference TRBV5-4 and TRBJ1-2): ETGVTQSPTHLIKTRGQQVTLRCSSQSGHNTVSWYQQALGQGPQFIFQYYREEENGRGNFPPRFSGLQFPNYSSELNVNALELDDSALYLCASSPGPTGDFGYTFGSGTRLTVV.

This clone came up a few times. This chain joins TRBV27 and TRBJ2-2; TRBD1 aligns across 7 bases. This CDR3 spans 14 amino acids. Germline assignment: CDR1 MNHEY and CDR2 SMNVEV (reference sequence). Trimming took 7 bases from V and 3 from J; bases not matched to a gene: 5. CDR3: CASKRDSYTGELFF. The CDR3, as DNA: TGTGCCAGCAAAAGGGACAGCTACACCGGGGAGCTGTTTTTT.